These 5 T cell receptor beta chains share one sample of origin, sequenced in a study of breast tumors, draining lymph nodes, adjacent tissues. Samples came from axillary lymph nodes draining the breast cancer. TCRdb recomputed calls from the multiplex PCR reads with MiXCR, one row per CDR3 protein. The table lists under 300,000 distinct CDR3 sequences, under 35% of them singletons. Source material: axillary lymph node tissue. These TCRs come from a female donor with breast cancer. Some clones in this sample may be carry-over from other donors' samples.

This clonotype has ten or more counts. The CDR3 reads CASSLPSGTDTQYF. In DNA, the CDR3 is TGTGCCAGCAGCTTACCTAGCGGCACAGATACGCAGTATTTT. The chain combines TRBV5-5 with TRBJ2-3; a possible D gene is TRBD2 (6 bases). Germline V gives CDR1 SGHKS, CDR2 YYEKEE (reference sequence). V was shortened by 2 bases and J by 1 base, with 8 bases between the two germline ends. This CDR3 contains 14 residues. The full variable domain, with the rest looked up from reference TRBV5-5 and TRBJ2-3, is DAGVTQSPTHLIKTRGQQVTLRCSPISGHKSVSWYQQVLGQGPQFIFQYYEKEERGRGNFPDRFSARQFPNYSSELNVNALLLGDSALYLCASSLPSGTDTQYFGPGTRLTVL.

This clonotype was observed at least ten times. The chain couples TRBV5-4 to TRBJ2-2; tentatively, D is TRBD1 (6 bases). Germline V gene sequence: CDR1 SGHNT, CDR2 YYREEE (reference sequence). The CDR3 runs 15 residues. V lost 0 bases, J lost 1 base, and 7 bases lay in between. CDR3 in amino acids: CASSLAGVNTGELFF. Here the CDR3 DNA reads TGTGCCAGCAGCTTGGCAGGGGTGAACACCGGGGAGCTGTTTTTT.

This clonotype was seen a single time. V and J are TRBV11-2 and TRBJ1-3, with a possible D match to TRBD1 (6 bases). This CDR3 contains 14 residues. Trimming took off 5 bases at V and 15 bases at J, with 23 bases between the two ends. Germline CDR1 reads SGHAT; CDR2 reads FQNNGV. The CDR3 region is CASSQDSGRGATYF. CDR3 nucleotides: TGTGCCAGCAGCCAGGACTCTGGGAGGGGGGCCACATATTTT. Full variable domain (outside the CDR3, taken from reference TRBV11-2 and TRBJ1-3): EAGVAQSPRYKIIEKRQSVAFWCNPISGHATLYWYQQILGQGPKLLIQFQNNGVVDDSQLPKDRFSAERLKGVDSTLKIQPAKLEDSAVYLCASSQDSGRGATYFGEGSWLTVV.

This chain links TRBV6-4 with TRBJ1-6; a weak D match, TRBD1 (6 bases). The CDR3 loop spans 13 amino acids. V was shortened by 5 bases and J by 7 bases, with 9 bases between the two germline ends. From germline, CDR1 is MRHNA and CDR2 SNTAGT. The DNA for the CDR3 is TGTGCCAGCAGTCACAGGGCAAATTCACCCCTCCACTTT. This sequence encodes CASSHRANSPLHF.

The table lists this clonotype with a few counts. V is TRBV12-3 or TRBV12-4 and J is TRBJ1-5; D is uncertain. V was shortened by 3 bases and J by 15 bases, with 18 bases between the two germline ends. The CDR3 is 13 amino acids. CDR3 residues: CASSLHHSGARHF. CDR3 coding DNA: TGTGCCAGCAGTTTGCACCATTCGGGTGCCCGGCATTTT.